Below, 10 T cell receptor beta chains from the same sample are listed, as sequenced in a study of blood T cell repertoires in COVID-19. Profiling relied on immunoSEQ multiplex PCR, and the TCRdb table lists in-frame clones only, not all of them. The data show approximately 400,000 clones, with 89% seen just once and roughly 1.2% held by the top ten. The sequenced material came from peripheral blood. The receptors were sampled from a man between 35 and 55 years old with acute or convalescent COVID-19.

Details on this clone: Other DNA sequences in this specimen translate into the identical CDR3. V usage is TRBV18 and J usage is TRBJ1-5; 11 bases agree with TRBD1. The trim removed 5 bases at V and 1 base at J, leaving 1 base unmatched. The CDR3 length is 15 residues. The germline gives CDR1 KGHSH, CDR2 LQKENI. CDR3 sequence (DNA): TGTGCCAGCTCAGGACAGGGGGCGAGCAATCAGCCCCAGCATTTT. It translates to CASSGQGASNQPQHF.

This clone was seen once. CDR3 nucleotides: TGCGCCAGCAGCCAAGATCTCTCATCAAGACTTGGCTACACCTTC. This sequence encodes CASSQDLSSRLGYTF. The chain recombines TRBV4-3 with TRBJ1-2; unclear D gene. Per the germline V gene, CDR1 is LGHNA and CDR2 is YSLEER. The CDR3 is made up of 15 amino acids. V was cut by 0 bases and J by 7 bases, with 15 bases left in between.

This clone was found once. The chain links TRBV10-3 to TRBJ2-1; 10 nucleotides match TRBD1. The CDR3 spans 16 residues. V gave up 4 bases and J gave up 7 bases; unmatched junction bases: 10. The germline CDR1 and CDR2 sequences are ENHRY and SYGVKD. In DNA, the CDR3 is TGTGCCATCAGTGCGAGACAGGGGGCGATGGGGAATGAGCAGTTCTTC. It encodes CAISARQGAMGNEQFF.

CDR3: CASSLATGPPQHF. The CDR3, as DNA: TGTGCCAGCAGCTTGGCCACAGGGCCGCCCCAGCATTTT. The rearrangement links TRBV5-6 to TRBJ1-5; possibly TRBD1 for D (6 bases). The CDR3 is made up of 13 amino acids. The V end lost 0 bases, the J end lost 9 bases, and 10 bases lay between the germline ends. Looked up from germline, CDR1 is SGHDT and CDR2 is YYEEEE.

This clone was recorded once. The chain links TRBV5-1 to TRBJ2-7; 11 bases match TRBD2. The germline V gene encodes CDR1 SGHRS and CDR2 YFSETQ. The CDR3 extends over 16 amino acids. J lost 2 bases, V lost 0 bases, and 4 bases had no gene match. CDR3 DNA sequence: TGCGCCAGCAGCTTGGCGGTAGCGGGAGGGACCTACGAGCAGTACTTC. Amino acid sequence: CASSLAVAGGTYEQYF.

The rearrangement joins TRBV7-8 to TRBJ2-4; 7 nucleotides match TRBD1. The CDR3 loop spans 16 amino acids. CDR1 and CDR2 (germline): SGHVS, FQNEAQ. V lost 1 base, J lost 9 bases, and 12 bases stayed unmatched. The CDR3 region is CASSLDTGAGGGIQYF. The CDR3 DNA is TGTGCCAGCAGCTTAGACACAGGGGCCGGTGGTGGCATTCAGTACTTC.

This sequence joins TRBV7-9 and TRBJ2-7; the match to TRBD1 covers 9 bases. There are 14 residues in the CDR3. Germline-derived CDR1 and CDR2 are SEHNR and FQNEAQ (reference sequence). J was trimmed by 2 bases and V by 4 bases; bases with no gene match: 3. CDR3 loop: CASSSRTGAYEQYF. CDR3 bases: TGTGCCAGCAGCTCGAGGACAGGGGCCTACGAGCAGTACTTC.

The CDR3 region is CASSLAGGFDTQYF. For the CDR3, the DNA is TGTGCCAGCAGCCTAGCGGGAGGGTTTGATACGCAGTATTTT. The V and J genes are TRBV25-1 and TRBJ2-3, with 12 bases aligning to TRBD2. The germline gives CDR1 MGHDK, CDR2 SYGVNS. V lost 6 bases to trimming and J lost 6 bases; unmatched junction nucleotides: 4. This CDR3 is 14 amino acids long.

This clone was counted only a few times. The chain links TRBV28 to TRBJ1-1; weak D call: TRBD1 (6 bases). This CDR3 is built from 15 residues. V was cut by 3 bases and J by 4 bases, with 15 bases left in between. From germline, CDR1 is MDHEN and CDR2 SYDVKM. CDR3 sequence: CASSFHRELGTEAFF. The CDR3 DNA sequence: TGTGCCAGCAGTTTCCACAGGGAATTGGGCACTGAAGCTTTCTTT.

The CDR3, as DNA: TGTGCCAGCGGCAGGGGGCCAGAGACCCAGTACTTC. Its protein product is CASGRGPETQYF. The V call is TRBV5-6, the J call TRBJ2-5; 8 nucleotides agree with TRBD1. With 7 bases clipped from V and 4 bases from J, the junction kept 3 bases outside the gene matches. CDR3 length equals 12 residues. CDR1 SGHDT and CDR2 YYEEEE come from the germline V gene.